These 19 T cell receptor beta chains share one sample of origin, sequenced in a study of T cell responses to AZD1222 COVID-19 vaccine (dated by TCRdb to the early 2020s). The library was obtained by the immunoSEQ multiplex PCR assay. TCRdb took this table from immuneACCESS and kept in-frame rearrangements with V and J called. Such tables lack part of the clones; where checked against another copy, unresolved V genes explain under half of the gap, and the rest is unexplained. This sample has approximately 150,000 clones in its table, and 92% of those were observed once. Approximately 3.5% of the sample goes to the ten largest clones. Read against the paper, the sample's time point label means: about 28 days (+/-7) after the second vaccine dose. The source was peripheral blood, collected 28 days after the second AZD1222 dose. Receptor source: an adult who received the AZD1222 COVID-19 vaccine.

This clone was found a few times. The V gene is TRBV9, the J gene TRBJ1-2; possibly TRBD1 for D (5 bases). Germline V gene sequence: CDR1 SGDLS, CDR2 YYNGEE. V was pared by 4 bases and J by 2 bases, with 9 bases between. The CDR3 sequence is 13 residues long. The CDR3 is CASSQGLNYGYTF. The CDR3 nucleotides read TGTGCCAGCAGCCAGGGATTGAACTATGGCTACACCTTC.

This clone was detected once. CDR3 residues: CASSPRGSGRVSSYEQYF. DNA for the CDR3: TGTGCCAGCAGCCCGCGAGGTAGCGGGAGGGTTAGCTCCTACGAGCAGTACTTC. This rearrangement joins TRBV9 to TRBJ2-7; 11 bases map to TRBD2. Germline loops: CDR1 SGDLS, CDR2 YYNGEE. After removal of 4 bases from V and 0 bases from J, the junction contained 12 bases not matched to a gene. CDR3 length: 18 amino acids.

The chain recombines TRBV6-5 with TRBJ1-5; D is unclear. CDR1 and CDR2 from the germline V gene are MNHEY and SVGAGI. V was pared by 8 bases and J by 0 bases, with 8 bases between. The CDR3 is 13 amino acids. As DNA, the CDR3 is TGTGCCAGCGGGCAGTATAGCAATCAGCCCCAGCATTTT. Residues: CASGQYSNQPQHF.

With regard to this clone: The junction and the germline gene differ at one end; a read error may be behind it. V and J are TRBV6-1 and TRBJ1-5; maybe TRBD1 (6 bases). CDR1 is MNHNS, CDR2 SASEGT, per germline. This CDR3 comprises 16 residues. Here the CDR3 DNA reads TGTGCCAGCAGCGAAGGGGGAGGACAGAACAATCAGCCCCAGCATTTT. Translation: CASSEGGGQNNQPQHF.

V gene TRBV11-3 combines with J gene TRBJ2-7; a weak D match, TRBD1 (6 bases). This CDR3 contains 13 residues. V was cut by 7 bases and J by 5 bases, with 15 bases left in between. CDR1 is SGHNT, CDR2 YENEEA, per germline. CDR3 loop: CASNPGTTHEQYF. The CDR3 nucleotides are TGTGCCAGCAACCCGGGGACAACCCACGAGCAGTACTTC.

The chain carries TRBV4-1 and TRBJ2-1; 11 nucleotides match TRBD2. CDR1 and CDR2 (germline): MGHRA, YSYEKL. The CDR3 consists of 17 residues. V was clipped by 2 bases and J by 8 bases; unmatched bases: 11. DNA for the CDR3: TGCGCCAGCAGCCAAAAACCACGACTAGCGGGAAGCGATGAGCAGTTCTTC. Its translation is CASSQKPRLAGSDEQFF.

V usage is TRBV30 and J usage is TRBJ1-2; D ambiguous. The CDR3 sequence is 14 residues long. Between the trimmed V and J ends, which lost 2 bases and 7 bases, there was a span of 17 bases. The germline gives CDR1 GTSNPN, CDR2 SVGIG (reference sequence). In nucleotides, the CDR3 is TGTGCCTGGAGTTCCCTCCGGCGGGTTGGTGGCTACACCTTC. Amino acids: CAWSSLRRVGGYTF.

The V gene is TRBV10-1, the J gene TRBJ2-3, with D perhaps TRBD1 or TRBD2 (6 bases each). Germline loops: CDR1 WNHNN, CDR2 SYGVQD (reference sequence). CDR3 length: 13 residues. Between the trimmed V and J ends, which lost 0 bases and 7 bases, there was a span of 8 bases. The DNA for the CDR3 is TGCGCCAGCAGTGAGTCGGGGGGCCATACGCAGTATTTT. This codes for CASSESGGHTQYF.

This clone was counted a single time. The chain employs TRBV19 and TRBJ1-3; 7 nucleotides line up with TRBD1. Germline values: CDR1 LNHDA, CDR2 SQIVND (reference sequence). The CDR3 spans 16 residues. V shed 5 bases and J 0 bases; nucleotides not matched to a gene: 7. The DNA for the CDR3 is TGTGCCAGTAGTTTGCAAACAGGGGTCTCTGGAAACACCATATATTTT. Translated: CASSLQTGVSGNTIYF.

The chain carries TRBV9 and TRBJ1-4, with D tentatively TRBD1 (5 bases). The CDR3 length is 19 residues. Deletions cut 0 bases from V and 8 bases from J, with 26 bases between. From germline, CDR1 is SGDLS and CDR2 YYNGEE. For the CDR3, the DNA is TGTGCCAGCAGCGTAGGTGGGGAGTCAAGACAGCGATCGGACGAAAAACTGTTTTTT. It codes for CASSVGGESRQRSDEKLFF.

The chain couples TRBV2 to TRBJ2-1; 9 bases map to TRBD1. The ends lost 2 bases at V and 4 bases at J; junction bases unmatched: 6. The CDR3 consists of 16 residues. The germline V gene has CDR1 SNHLY and CDR2 FYNNEI. The chain's CDR3 is CASSETGGYSYNEQFF. CDR3 in DNA: TGTGCCAGCAGTGAAACAGGGGGCTACTCTTACAATGAGCAGTTCTTC.

The V call is TRBV19, the J call TRBJ1-4; D unclear. V lost 3 bases and J lost 7, with 9 bases in between. Germline assignment: CDR1 LNHDA and CDR2 SQIVND (reference sequence). The CDR3 consists of 13 residues. The CDR3 region has the DNA TGTGCCAGTAGTATGGCGTGGGCTGAAAAACTGTTTTTT. Translated: CASSMAWAEKLFF.

The chain carries TRBV7-2 and TRBJ2-2, with 7 bases aligning to TRBD1. The CDR3 has 13 residues. Germline V gives CDR1 SGHTA, CDR2 FQGNSA. V trimming: 5 bases; J trimming: 9 bases; junction bases outside the gene matches: 6. The CDR3 spells CASSPRQGRELFF. CDR3 bases: TGTGCCAGCAGCCCTAGACAGGGCCGGGAGCTGTTTTTT. Full variable domain (missing parts from reference TRBV7-2 and TRBJ2-2): GAGVSQSPSNKVTEKGKDVELRCDPISGHTALYWYRQSLGQGLEFLIYFQGNSAPDKSGLPSDRFSAERTGGSVSTLTIQRTQQEDSAVYLCASSPRQGRELFFGEGSRLTVL.

This rearrangement joins TRBV11-2 to TRBJ2-1, with 7 bases aligning to TRBD1. Unmatched junction bases numbered 3, after V lost 1 base and J lost 9 bases. The CDR3 has 13 residues. CDR1 is SGHAT and CDR2 is FQNNGV in the germline V gene. The CDR3 region has the DNA TGTGCCAGCAGCTTAGCCTGGGACAGTGAGCAGTTCTTC. It specifies CASSLAWDSEQFF.

CDR3 coding DNA: TGCAGCGTTCTAAGCGACAGGGGCACTGGGCCCCAGCATTTT. Its translation is CSVLSDRGTGPQHF. The rearrangement uses TRBV29-1 and TRBJ1-5; 8 bases match TRBD1. The V gene end was trimmed by 5 bases and the J gene end by 9 bases; junction bases not matched to a gene: 12. This CDR3 has 14 residues. CDR1 is SQVTM, CDR2 ANQGSEA, per germline.

In the case of this clone: The same CDR3 also results from other DNA sequences found in this sample. The chain combines TRBV5-1 with TRBJ1-3; TRBD1 aligns across 7 bases. The J segment lost 0 bases and the V segment lost 4 bases, leaving 1 base of the junction unmatched. Germline V gene sequence: CDR1 SGHRS, CDR2 YFSETQ. The CDR3 sequence is 14 residues long. As DNA, the CDR3 is TGCGCCAGCAGCCCAGGGGGCTCTGGAAACACCATATATTTT. Encoded protein: CASSPGGSGNTIYF.

The chain uses TRBV15 and TRBJ2-1; D might be TRBD2 (5 bases). V was clipped by 0 bases and J by 3 bases, with 18 bases between them. Germline V gives CDR1 LNHNV, CDR2 YYDKDF (reference sequence). This CDR3 comprises 18 residues. DNA of the CDR3: TGTGCCACCAGCAGAGATTCTAATAGGCGCGGGCTCTACAATGAGCAGTTCTTC. Encoded protein: CATSRDSNRRGLYNEQFF.

The V and J genes are TRBV2 and TRBJ2-3; weak D call: TRBD2 (6 bases). Germline CDR1 is SNHLY and CDR2 is FYNNEI. The CDR3 length is 15 residues. Trimming left V 6 bases short and J 7 bases short, with 20 bases between. The CDR3 loop is CASRLGTPAQNTQYF. The CDR3 coding sequence is TGTGCCAGCAGACTCGGGACTCCCGCACAAAATACGCAGTATTTT.

The chain couples TRBV11-2 to TRBJ2-1; 10 bases are shared with TRBD2. Trimming took 4 bases from V and 7 from J; bases not matched to a gene: 10. CDR1 and CDR2 (germline): SGHAT, FQNNGV. The CDR3 contains 16 residues. The DNA for the CDR3 is TGTGCCAGCAGCTCTTTGACTAGCGGGTTTGTAAATGAGCAGTTCTTC. This encodes CASSSLTSGFVNEQFF.